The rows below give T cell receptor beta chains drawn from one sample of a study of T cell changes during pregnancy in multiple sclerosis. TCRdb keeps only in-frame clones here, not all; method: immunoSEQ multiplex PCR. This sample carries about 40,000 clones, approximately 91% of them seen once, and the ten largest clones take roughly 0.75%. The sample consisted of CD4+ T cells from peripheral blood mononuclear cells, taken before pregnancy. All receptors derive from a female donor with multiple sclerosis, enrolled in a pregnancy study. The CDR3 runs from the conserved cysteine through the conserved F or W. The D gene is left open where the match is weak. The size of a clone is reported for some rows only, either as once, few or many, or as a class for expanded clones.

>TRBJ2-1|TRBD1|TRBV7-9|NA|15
TGTGCCAGCAGCTACAGGGGAAGCTCCTACAATGAGCAGTTCTTC
CASSYRGSSYNEQFF
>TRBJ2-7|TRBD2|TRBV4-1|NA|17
TGCGCCAGCAGCCCCAGACTAGCGGGGGGTCTCTCCTACGAGCAGTACTTC
CASSPRLAGGLSYEQYF
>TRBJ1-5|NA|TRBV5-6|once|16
TGTGCCAGCAGCTTGGTAGGAGGGAAGGGAAATCAGCCCCAGCATTTT
CASSLVGGKGNQPQHF
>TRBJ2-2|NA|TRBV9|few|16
TGTGCCAGCAGCGCAGCGGGACAGGAGACCACCGGGGAGCTGTTTTTT
CASSAAGQETTGELFF
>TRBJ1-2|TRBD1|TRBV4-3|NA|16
TGCGCCAGCAGCCCGCAGGGGACAGGGGGATTAGGAGGCTACACCTTC
CASSPQGTGGLGGYTF
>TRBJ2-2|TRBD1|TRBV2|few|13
TGTGCCAGCGGACAGGCGAACACCGGGGAGCTGTTTTTT
CASGQANTGELFF
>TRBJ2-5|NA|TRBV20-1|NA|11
TGCAGTGCTAGGACACCCCAGACCCAGTACTTC
CSARTPQTQYF
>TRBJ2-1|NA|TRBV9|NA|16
TGTGCCAGCAGCGTAAGGGCGGGACCAACCTACAATGAGCAGTTCTTC
CASSVRAGPTYNEQFF
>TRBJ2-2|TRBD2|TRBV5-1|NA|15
TGCGCCAGCAGCATTAGCGGGGGGTCGAGGAGGGAGCTGTTTTTT
CASSISGGSRRELFF
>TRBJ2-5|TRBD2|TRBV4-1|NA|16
TGCGCCAGCAGCCTTCTAGCGGGGGGACTTCAAGAGACCCAGTACTTC
CASSLLAGGLQETQYF